The clone carrying this T cell receptor (beta chain) was observed once. Its antigen is not identified. Additional DNA sequences in this sample encode the identical CDR3. This sample is part of a study of shared clonotypes between healthy human individuals. Findings and caveats of the study: Naive subsets typically showed greater estimated richness than memory subsets.

CDR1 and CDR2 from the germline V gene are LNHDA and SQIVND (reference sequence). There are 14 residues in the CDR3. V gave up 4 bases and J gave up 1 base, with 8 bases separating them. Only in-frame clones appear in the TCRdb table, and some are missing; sequencing was by immunoSEQ multiplex PCR. The sample records some 2,400,000 clones, almost 96% being singletons. The sequenced sample consisted of naive CD4+ T cells sorted from blood. Sample subset: CD45RA+ positively selected. The clonotype comes from a man between 18 and 29 years old in good health. The chain joins TRBV19 to TRBJ1-5; maybe TRBD1 (6 bases). Here the CDR3 reads CASSTGVSNQPQHF. The CDR3 DNA sequence: TGTGCCAGTAGTACAGGGGTAAGCAATCAGCCCCAGCATTTT.